A selection of T cell receptor beta chains follows, all from one sample in a study of shared clonotypes between healthy human individuals. Using immunoSEQ multiplex PCR, the repertoire was profiled, and TCRdb retains in-frame clones only, with some absent. Of more than 450,000 clones in the sample, more than 65% were seen once. Sequencing was carried out using PBMCs. The receptors come from a woman aged 40 to 50 in good health. Some clones in this sample may be carry-over from other donors' samples. Both conserved end residues are part of each CDR3. The D gene is left open where the match is weak. Size is omitted from some rows. Given values are once, few, many or a class for expanded clones.

j_call | clone_size | v_call | d_call | cdr3_aa | cdr3_nt
TRBJ2-3 | NA | TRBV18 | TRBD2 | CASSPTSGRAGDTQYF | TGTGCCAGCTCACCCACTAGCGGGAGGGCCGGAGATACGCAGTATTTT
TRBJ2-1 | NA | TRBV7-3 | NA | CASSSRGGEQFF | TGTGCCAGCAGCAGTCGGGGTGGGGAGCAGTTCTTC
TRBJ1-5 | NA | TRBV28 | TRBD1 | CASSRDRAVGNQPQHF | TGTGCCAGCAGCCGGGACAGGGCAGTAGGCAATCAGCCCCAGCATTTT
TRBJ1-2 | NA | TRBV30 | TRBD1 | CAPRTGTGGACGHTF | TGTGCCCCCCGTACTGGGACAGGGGGCGCCTGTGGCCACACCTTC
TRBJ2-7 | NA | TRBV7-9 | NA | CASSLVGYEQYF | TGTGCCAGCAGCTTAGTTGGTTACGAGCAGTACTTC
TRBJ2-5 | NA | TRBV7-9 | TRBD2 | CASGLAGALQETQYF | TGTGCCAGCGGCCTAGCGGGAGCACTCCAAGAGACCCAGTACTTC
TRBJ2-5 | few | TRBV7-6 | NA | CASSEGRFPRRLIETQYF | TGTGCCAGCAGCGAGGGTCGTTTCCCCAGGCGGCTTATAGAGACCCAGTACTTC
TRBJ1-4 | few | TRBV11-2 | TRBD1 | CASSLRTGFRNEKLFF | TGTGCCAGCAGCCTCCGGACAGGGTTTCGTAATGAAAAACTGTTTTTT
TRBJ2-7 | NA | TRBV27 | NA | CASSSGLGVYEQYF | TGTGCCAGCAGTTCGGGACTGGGGGTCTACGAGCAGTACTTC
TRBJ2-1 | NA | TRBV5-1 | NA | CASSLVEGVAYNEQFF | TGCGCCAGCAGCTTGGTTGAGGGCGTAGCCTACAATGAGCAGTTCTTC
TRBJ2-7 | NA | TRBV5-5 | NA | CASSVTRGPNSYEQYF | TGTGCCAGCAGCGTTACCAGGGGTCCCAACTCCTACGAGCAGTACTTC
TRBJ2-1 | NA | TRBV7-6 | TRBD1 | CASSLAPSGGHNEQFF | TGTGCCAGCAGCTTAGCGCCGTCAGGGGGCCACAATGAGCAGTTCTTC
TRBJ2-3 | NA | TRBV2 | TRBD2 | CASNPAGTSGRAYDTQYF | TGTGCCAGCAATCCGGCCGGGACTAGCGGGAGGGCCTATGATACGCAGTATTTT
TRBJ2-3 | NA | TRBV9 | NA | CASSPRTITDTQYF | TGTGCCAGCAGCCCCAGGACTATCACAGATACGCAGTATTTT
TRBJ1-5 | NA | TRBV19 | TRBD1 | CASSITGGGQPQHF | TGTGCCAGTAGTATAACAGGGGGCGGTCAGCCCCAGCATTTT
TRBJ2-7 | NA | TRBV5-1 | NA | CASSLAGQPYEQYF | TGCGCCAGCAGCTTGGCAGGGCAACCCTACGAGCAGTACTTC
TRBJ2-1 | NA | TRBV7-9 | TRBD1 | CASSGGQGGVHEQFF | TGTGCCAGCAGCGGGGGACAGGGTGGGGTCCATGAGCAGTTCTTC
TRBJ1-1 | once | TRBV10-3 | TRBD1 | CAISGDRGDTEAFF | TGTGCCATCAGTGGAGACAGGGGCGACACTGAAGCTTTCTTT
TRBJ2-4 | NA | TRBV6-1 | NA | CASSDVGAKNIQYF | TGTGCCAGCAGTGATGTAGGGGCTAAAAACATTCAGTACTTC
TRBJ1-1 | many | TRBV29-1 | NA | CSVEDPNGRGMGTEAFF | TGCAGCGTTGAAGATCCCAACGGGAGGGGGATGGGCACTGAAGCTTTCTTT
TRBJ1-5 | NA | TRBV7-9 | NA | CASSLQDAPQHF | TGTGCCAGCAGCTTACAAGATGCGCCCCAGCATTTT
TRBJ1-2 | NA | TRBV6-1 | NA | CASSERRNYGYTF | TGTGCCAGCAGTGAACGGAGAAACTATGGCTACACCTTC
TRBJ2-2 | NA | TRBV25-1 | NA | CASSEGRRGWNTGELFF | TGTGCCAGCAGTGAAGGTCGTAGGGGATGGAACACCGGGGAGCTGTTTTTT
TRBJ2-2 | NA | TRBV18 | NA | CASSRDAPNTGELFF | TGTGCCAGCTCGCGGGACGCTCCGAACACCGGGGAGCTGTTTTTT
TRBJ2-7 | NA | TRBV6-6 | TRBD2 | CASSQPGGRVQYF | TGTGCCAGCAGCCAGCCGGGGGGGAGGGTGCAGTACTTC
TRBJ2-4 | NA | TRBV9 | NA | CASSVGGLGLAKNIQYF | TGTGCCAGCAGCGTAGGGGGCCTTGGGTTAGCCAAAAACATTCAGTACTTC
TRBJ2-5 | NA | TRBV10-3 | TRBD2 | CAISEGARGGETQYF | TGTGCCATCAGTGAGGGGGCCCGGGGAGGGGAGACCCAGTACTTC
TRBJ2-6 | NA | TRBV6-5 | NA | CASRSPGANVLTF | TGTGCCAGCAGGAGTCCTGGGGCCAACGTCCTGACTTTC
TRBJ2-7 | once | TRBV7-8 | TRBD1 | CASSLVTGVIYEQYF | TGTGCCAGCAGCTTAGTCACAGGGGTAATCTACGAGCAGTACTTC